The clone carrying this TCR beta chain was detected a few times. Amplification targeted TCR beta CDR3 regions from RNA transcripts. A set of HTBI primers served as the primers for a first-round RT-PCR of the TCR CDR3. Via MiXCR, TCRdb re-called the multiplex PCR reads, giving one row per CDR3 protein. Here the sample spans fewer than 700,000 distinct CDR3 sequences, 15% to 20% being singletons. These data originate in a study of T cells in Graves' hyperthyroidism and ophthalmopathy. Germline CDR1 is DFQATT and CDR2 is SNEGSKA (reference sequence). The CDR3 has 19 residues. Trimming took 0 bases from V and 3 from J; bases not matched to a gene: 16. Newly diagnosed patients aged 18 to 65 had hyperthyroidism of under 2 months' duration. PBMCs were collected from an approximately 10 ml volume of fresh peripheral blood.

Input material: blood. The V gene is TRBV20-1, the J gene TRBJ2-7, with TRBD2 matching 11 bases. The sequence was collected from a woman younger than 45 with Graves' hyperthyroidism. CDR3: CSARDGTATSGKPIYEQYF. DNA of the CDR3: TGCAGTGCTAGAGATGGTACGGCGACTAGCGGGAAACCTATCTACGAGCAGTACTTC.